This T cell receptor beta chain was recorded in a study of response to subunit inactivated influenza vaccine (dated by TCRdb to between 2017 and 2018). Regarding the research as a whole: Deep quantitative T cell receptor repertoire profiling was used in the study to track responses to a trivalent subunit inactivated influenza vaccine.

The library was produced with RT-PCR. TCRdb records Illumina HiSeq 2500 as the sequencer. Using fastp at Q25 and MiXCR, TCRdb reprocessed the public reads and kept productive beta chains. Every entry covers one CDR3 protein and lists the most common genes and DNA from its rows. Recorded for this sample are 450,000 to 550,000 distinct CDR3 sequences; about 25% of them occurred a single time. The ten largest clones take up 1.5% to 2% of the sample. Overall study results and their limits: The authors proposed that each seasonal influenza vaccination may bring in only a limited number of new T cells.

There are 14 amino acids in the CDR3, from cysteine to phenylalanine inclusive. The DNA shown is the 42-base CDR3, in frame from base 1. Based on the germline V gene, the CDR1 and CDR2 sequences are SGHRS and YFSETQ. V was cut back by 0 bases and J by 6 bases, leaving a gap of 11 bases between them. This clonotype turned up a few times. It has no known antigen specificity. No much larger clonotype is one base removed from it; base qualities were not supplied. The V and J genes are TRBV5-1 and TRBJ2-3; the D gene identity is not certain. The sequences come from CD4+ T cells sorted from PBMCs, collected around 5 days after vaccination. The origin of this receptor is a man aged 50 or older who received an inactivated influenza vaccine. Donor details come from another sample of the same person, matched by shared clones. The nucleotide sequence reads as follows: TGCGCCAGCAGCTTGGGTGGGCATGGGGATACGCAGTATTTT. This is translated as CASSLGGHGDTQYF.